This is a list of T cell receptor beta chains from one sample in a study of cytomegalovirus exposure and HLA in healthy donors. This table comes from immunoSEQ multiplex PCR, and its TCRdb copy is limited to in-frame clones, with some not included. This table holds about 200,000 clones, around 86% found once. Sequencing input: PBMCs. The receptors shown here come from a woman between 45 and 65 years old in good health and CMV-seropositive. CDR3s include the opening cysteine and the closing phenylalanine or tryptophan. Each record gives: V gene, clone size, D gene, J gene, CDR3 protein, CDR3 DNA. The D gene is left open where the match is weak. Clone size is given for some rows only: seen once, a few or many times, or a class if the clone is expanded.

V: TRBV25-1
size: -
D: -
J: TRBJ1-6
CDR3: CASSRVPDSPLHF
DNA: TGTGCCAGCAGTCGGGTTCCAGATTCACCCCTCCACTTT

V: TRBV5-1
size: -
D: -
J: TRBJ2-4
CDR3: CASSLTGSNGPTAKNSQYF
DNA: TGCGCCAGCAGCTTGACAGGATCAAACGGGCCTACAGCCAAAAACAGTCAGTACTTC

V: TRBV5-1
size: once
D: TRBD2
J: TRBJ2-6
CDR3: CASSLSGGPSGANVLTF
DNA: TGCGCCAGCAGCTTGAGCGGGGGACCCTCTGGGGCCAACGTCCTGACTTTC

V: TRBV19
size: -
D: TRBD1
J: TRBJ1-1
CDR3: CASSNDRDTEAFF
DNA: TGTGCCAGTAGTAACGACAGGGACACTGAAGCTTTCTTT

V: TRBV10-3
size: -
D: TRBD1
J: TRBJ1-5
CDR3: CAISEGRGDQPQHF
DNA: TGTGCCATCAGTGAGGGCAGGGGGGATCAGCCCCAGCATTTT

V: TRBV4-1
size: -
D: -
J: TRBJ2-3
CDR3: CASSQIGVPTDTQYF
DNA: TGCGCCAGCAGCCAAATAGGGGTCCCCACAGATACGCAGTATTTT

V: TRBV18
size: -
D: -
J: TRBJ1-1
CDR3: CASSPRQGGTEAFF
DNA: TGTGCCAGCTCACCGAGGCAAGGTGGGACTGAAGCTTTCTTT

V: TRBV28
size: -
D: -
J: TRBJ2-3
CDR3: CASSFQYSTDTQYF
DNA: TGTGCCAGCAGTTTCCAGTATAGCACAGATACGCAGTATTTT

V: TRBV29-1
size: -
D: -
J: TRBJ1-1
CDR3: CSAIAGGVMNTEAFF
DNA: TGCAGCGCCATCGCCGGAGGGGTAATGAACACTGAAGCTTTCTTT

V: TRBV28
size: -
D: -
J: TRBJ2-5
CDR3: CASSSSPGETQYF
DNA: TGTGCCAGCAGTTCAAGTCCGGGGGAGACCCAGTACTTC

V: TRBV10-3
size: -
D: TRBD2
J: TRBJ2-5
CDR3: CAIKIAGGPTETQYF
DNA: TGTGCCATCAAGATAGCGGGAGGGCCAACCGAGACCCAGTACTTC

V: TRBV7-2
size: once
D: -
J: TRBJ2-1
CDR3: CASSQYPVASAYNEQFF
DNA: TGTGCCAGCAGCCAATACCCCGTGGCTAGCGCGTACAATGAGCAGTTCTTC

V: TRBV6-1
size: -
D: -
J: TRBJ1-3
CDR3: CASSLFDSSGNTIYF
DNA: TGTGCCAGCAGTCTCTTCGACAGCTCTGGAAACACCATATATTTT

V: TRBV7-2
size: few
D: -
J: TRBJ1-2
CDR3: CASSLGGSNYGYTF
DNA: TGTGCCAGCAGCTTAGGAGGTTCTAACTATGGCTACACCTTC

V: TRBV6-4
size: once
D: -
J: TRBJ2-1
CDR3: CASKATGYNEQFF
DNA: TGTGCCAGCAAAGCGACAGGATACAATGAGCAGTTCTTC

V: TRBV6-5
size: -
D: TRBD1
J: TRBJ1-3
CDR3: CATPGQGYPPDTIYF
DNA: TGTGCCACCCCGGGACAGGGTTACCCTCCTGACACCATATATTTT

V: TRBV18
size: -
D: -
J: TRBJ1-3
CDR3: CASSPESSGNTIYF
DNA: TGTGCCAGCTCACCAGAGTCCTCTGGAAACACCATATATTTT

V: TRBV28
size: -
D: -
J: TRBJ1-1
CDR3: CASSLGGGTEAFF
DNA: TGTGCCAGCAGTTTAGGGGGCGGGACTGAAGCTTTCTTT

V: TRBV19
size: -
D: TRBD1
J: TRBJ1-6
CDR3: CASSTTGVGSPLHF
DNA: TGTGCCAGTAGTACGACAGGGGTAGGTTCACCCCTCCACTTT

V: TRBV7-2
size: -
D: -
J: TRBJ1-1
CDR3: CASSWSGTEAFF
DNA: TGTGCCAGCAGCTGGTCCGGCACTGAAGCTTTCTTT

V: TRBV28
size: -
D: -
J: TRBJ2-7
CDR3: CASSLGQSSYEQYF
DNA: TGTGCCAGCAGTTTAGGACAGAGCTCCTACGAGCAGTACTTC

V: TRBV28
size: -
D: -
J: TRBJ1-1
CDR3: CASSYPGQLNTEAFF
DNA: TGTGCCAGCAGTTACCCAGGGCAGCTGAACACTGAAGCTTTCTTT

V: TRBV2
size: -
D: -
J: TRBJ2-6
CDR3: CASTLSVRGLANGLTF
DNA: TGTGCCAGCACCCTCTCGGTACGGGGTCTGGCCAACGGCCTGACTTTC

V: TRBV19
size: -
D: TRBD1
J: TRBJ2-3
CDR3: CASSGQGATDTQYF
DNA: TGTGCCAGTAGTGGACAGGGGGCAACAGATACGCAGTATTTT

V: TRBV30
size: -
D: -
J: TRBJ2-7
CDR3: CAWSSNRRVIYEQYF
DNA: TGTGCCTGGAGTTCCAATCGCAGGGTAATCTACGAGCAGTACTTC

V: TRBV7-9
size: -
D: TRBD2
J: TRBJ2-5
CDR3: CSSSRSGGQETQYF
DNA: TGTTCCAGCAGCCGTAGCGGGGGCCAAGAGACCCAGTACTTC

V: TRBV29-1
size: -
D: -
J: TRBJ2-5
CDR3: CRGGGVTETQYF
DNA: TGCAGGGGAGGGGGAGTTACCGAGACCCAGTACTTC

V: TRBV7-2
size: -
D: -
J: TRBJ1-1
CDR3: CASRQRLTPTAVNTEAFF
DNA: TGTGCCAGCAGACAACGTCTTACCCCTACCGCGGTGAACACTGAAGCTTTCTTT

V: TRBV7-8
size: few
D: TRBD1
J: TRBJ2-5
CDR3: CASSPQGAIQYF
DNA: TGTGCCAGCAGCCCACAGGGGGCGATCCAGTACTTC

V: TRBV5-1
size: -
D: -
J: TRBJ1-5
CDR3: CASSPGNRQQDFNQPQHF
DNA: TGCGCCAGCAGTCCGGGTAACCGACAGCAAGATTTCAATCAGCCCCAGCATTTT

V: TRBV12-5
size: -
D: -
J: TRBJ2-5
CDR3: CASAAEAQETQYF
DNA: TGTGCTAGTGCCGCGGAGGCTCAAGAGACCCAGTACTTC

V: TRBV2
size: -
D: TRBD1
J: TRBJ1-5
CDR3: CASRARLGTGEQPQHF
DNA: TGTGCCAGCAGAGCTCGCCTCGGGACAGGGGAACAGCCCCAGCATTTT

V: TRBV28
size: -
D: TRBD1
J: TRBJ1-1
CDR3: CASRPIGGGFTEAFF
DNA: TGTGCCAGCAGGCCCATCGGAGGGGGCTTCACTGAAGCTTTCTTT

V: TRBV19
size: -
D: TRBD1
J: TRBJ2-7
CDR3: CASAQGTGEQYF
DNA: TGTGCCAGTGCACAGGGGACGGGGGAGCAGTACTTC

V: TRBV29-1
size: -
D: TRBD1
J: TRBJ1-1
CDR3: CSVEFPQGTEAFF
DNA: TGCAGTGTTGAATTCCCACAGGGGACTGAAGCTTTCTTT

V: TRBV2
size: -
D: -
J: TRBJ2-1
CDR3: CASSEFSVSNEQFF
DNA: TGTGCCAGCAGTGAATTCTCGGTGTCCAATGAGCAGTTCTTC

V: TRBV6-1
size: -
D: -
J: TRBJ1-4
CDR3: CASSDLGTMGKLFF
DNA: TGTGCCAGCAGTGACCTTGGGACAATGGGAAAACTGTTTTTT

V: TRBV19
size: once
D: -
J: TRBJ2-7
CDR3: CASSSSTGIAYEQYF
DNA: TGTGCCAGTAGTTCGTCTACAGGGATCGCCTACGAGCAGTACTTC

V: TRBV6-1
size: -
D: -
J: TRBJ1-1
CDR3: CASSDGEGGNTEAFF
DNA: TGTGCCAGCAGTGATGGGGAGGGAGGGAACACTGAAGCTTTCTTT

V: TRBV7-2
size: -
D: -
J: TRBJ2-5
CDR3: CASSLGNQETQYF
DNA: TGTGCCAGCAGCTTGGGCAACCAAGAGACCCAGTACTTC

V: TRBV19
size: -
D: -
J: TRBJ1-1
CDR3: CASSIVAGEGTEAFF
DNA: TGTGCCAGTAGTATAGTGGCGGGGGAGGGCACTGAAGCTTTCTTT

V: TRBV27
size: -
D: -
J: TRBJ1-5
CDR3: CASSHGQGHQPQHF
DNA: TGTGCCAGCAGCCACGGCCAGGGGCATCAGCCCCAGCATTTT

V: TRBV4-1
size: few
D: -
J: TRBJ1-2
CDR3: CASSLSTGYGYTF
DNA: TGCGCCAGCAGCCTTTCTACAGGCTATGGCTACACCTTC

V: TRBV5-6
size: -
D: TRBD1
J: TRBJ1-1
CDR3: CASSPGTGGSTEAFF
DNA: TGTGCCAGCAGCCCTGGGACAGGCGGGAGCACTGAAGCTTTCTTT

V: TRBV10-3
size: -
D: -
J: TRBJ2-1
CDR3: CAINQYFPGLSENEQFF
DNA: TGTGCCATCAACCAATATTTTCCGGGACTGTCTGAGAATGAGCAGTTCTTC

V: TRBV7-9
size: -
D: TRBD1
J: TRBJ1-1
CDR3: CASSLAQGATEAFF
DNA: TGTGCCAGCAGCTTAGCTCAGGGGGCAACTGAAGCTTTCTTT

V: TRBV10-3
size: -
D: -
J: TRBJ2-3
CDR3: CAISGGRGSTDTQYF
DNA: TGTGCCATCAGTGGAGGCAGGGGTAGCACAGATACGCAGTATTTT

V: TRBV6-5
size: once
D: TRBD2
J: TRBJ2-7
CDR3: CASSWASGSGYEQYF
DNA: TGTGCCAGCAGTTGGGCTAGCGGGAGTGGCTACGAGCAGTACTTC

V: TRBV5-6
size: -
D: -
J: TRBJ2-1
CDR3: CASSTTPGYNEQFF
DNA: TGTGCCAGCAGCACTACCCCGGGCTACAATGAGCAGTTCTTC

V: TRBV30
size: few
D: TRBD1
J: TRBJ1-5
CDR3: CAWSPRGQIGNQPQHF
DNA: TGTGCCTGGAGTCCTAGGGGGCAGATCGGCAATCAGCCCCAGCATTTT